The clone carrying this T cell receptor (beta chain) was detected only a few times. The antigen is unknown. One entry per CDR3 protein, called by TCRdb with MiXCR from the RACE reads. In the table there are over 75,000 distinct CDR3 sequences, about 7.5% of which are singletons. The data are from a study of human T cells and chemical hapten exposure. At the level of the study: Throughout a study of 20 to 25 weeks, patients underwent weekly scalp administration of diphenylcyclopropenone doses.

Study-wide points: There were significantly more large CDR3 similarity clusters among expanded TCRs than among controls.

Indicated time point: patch test 1, 2 weeks after DPC sensitization. This sample's treatment: therapeutic diphenylcyclopropenone sensitization with weekly scalp DPC. The length of the CDR3 is 13 residues. V shed 4 bases and J shed 2 bases, with 8 bases lying between them. The chain joins TRBV12-3 or TRBV12-4 to TRBJ1-1; D ambiguous. The material was whole blood, obtained in connection with sensitization to the hapten diphenylcyclopropenone (DPC). This TCR was recovered from a woman between 25 and 40 years old with alopecia areata. Some clones in this sample may be carry-over from other donors' samples. CDR3 sequence: CASSSECNTEAFF. The CDR3 nucleotides read TGTGCCAGCAGTTCTGAGTGTAACACTGAAGCTTTCTTT.